This T cell receptor beta chain was sequenced in a study of T cells after yellow fever vaccination. As for the study in general: SMART-Seq v4 Ultra Low Input prepared the low-cell-number fractions. General study results and limits: Abundant bulk-derived clonotypes could contaminate FACS-sorted repertoires. Peaking faster, on day 5 versus 15, the secondary response was nonetheless weaker.

Making TCR cDNA involved 5'RACE template switching, which added UMIs and a universal primer site. Using its own MiXCR run on the 5' RACE reads, TCRdb lists one record per CDR3 protein. The sample has hundreds of thousands of distinct CDR3 sequences, around 20% seen once. This clonotype was picked up a small number of times. Its specificity is not known. CDR1 is SQVTM, CDR2 ANQGSEA, per germline. Trimming removed 4 bases from V and 2 bases from J, with 14 bases in between. The CDR3 runs to 14 residues. The TCR comes from a man aged 18 to 35 who received the YFV17D yellow fever vaccine. The chain uses TRBV29-1 and TRBJ2-5; D remains ambiguous. The sequencing used PBMCs, collected before the yellow fever booster vaccination. The CDR3 DNA follows: TGCAGCGTTGGGTCTGTGGGTCCGCAAGAGACCCAGTACTTC. Its protein product is CSVGSVGPQETQYF.